A single sample gave rise to the 20 T cell receptor beta chains below, sequenced in a study of sequential checkpoint blockade in melanoma. The protocol was immunoSEQ multiplex PCR, while the TCRdb copy is restricted to in-frame clones and leaves out a portion. The table has about 16,000 clones, 85% to 95% seen once. Treatment: randomized to nivolumab then ipilimumab (arm A) or the reverse (arm B). The sample here was CD8+ T cells sorted from blood (inferred from file names), taken from a patient given nivolumab and ipilimumab in sequence. The receptors stem from a human donor with melanoma.

The chain links TRBV7-8 to TRBJ2-7; D remains unclear. Trimming took 7 bases from V and 4 from J, leaving 17 bases between them. Germline V lookup: CDR1 SGHVS, CDR2 FQNEAQ. The CDR3 is 14 amino acids. The CDR3 bases are TGTGCCAGCACCCAGTCGGGTGTGAGTTACGAGCAGTACTTC. Translation: CASTQSGVSYEQYF. The full variable domain, rest sourced from reference TRBV7-8 and TRBJ2-7, is GAGVSQSPRYKVAKRGQDVALRCDPISGHVSLFWYQQALGQGPEFLTYFQNEAQLDKSGLPSDRFFAERPEGSVSTLKIQRTQQEDSAVYLCASTQSGVSYEQYFGPGTRLTVT.

This chain joins TRBV13 and TRBJ2-7, with 8 bases identical to TRBD1. The CDR3 has 15 residues. CDR1 and CDR2 from the germline V gene are PRHDT and FYEKMQ (reference sequence). Unmatched junction bases numbered 6, after V lost 5 bases and J lost 0 bases. CDR3 protein: CASSAGTGSSYEQYF. CDR3 DNA: TGTGCCAGCAGCGCCGGGACAGGCAGCTCCTACGAGCAGTACTTC.

The genes are TRBV28 and TRBJ1-1, with D tentatively TRBD1 (5 bases). CDR1 MDHEN and CDR2 SYDVKM come from the germline V gene. V gave up 11 bases and J gave up 4 bases, with 17 bases separating them. The CDR3 contains 13 residues. The CDR3 DNA sequence: TGTGCCTTAGGGGAGGGTAGGGGCACTGAAGCTTTCTTT. Translating it yields CALGEGRGTEAFF.

The J gene is TRBJ1-5, the V gene TRBV28; no firm D call. From germline, CDR1 is MDHEN and CDR2 SYDVKM. V lost 2 bases, J lost 0 bases, and 8 bases lay in between. The CDR3 consists of 15 residues. DNA of the CDR3: TGTGCCAGCAGTTTAATGTCAGTTAGCAATCAGCCCCAGCATTTT. Translated, it gives CASSLMSVSNQPQHF.

The CDR3 region is CASSLDFRGHTEAFF. The CDR3 DNA reads TGTGCCAGCAGCTTAGATTTTAGGGGGCACACTGAAGCTTTCTTT. This rearrangement joins TRBV11-2 to TRBJ1-1, with 7 bases identical to TRBD1. The CDR3 loop spans 15 amino acids. V lost 0 bases to trimming and J lost 3 bases; unmatched junction nucleotides: 4. Germline CDR1 and CDR2: SGHAT and FQNNGV.

This chain uses TRBV14 with TRBJ2-7, with D possibly matching TRBD1 (6 bases). Trimming took off 4 bases at V and 3 bases at J, with 16 bases between the two ends. CDR3 size: 15 residues. Per the germline V gene, CDR1 is SGHDN and CDR2 is FVKESK. As DNA, the CDR3 is TGTGCCAGCAGCCCTTACAGGGAATGGAACTACGAGCAGTACTTC. Translating gives CASSPYREWNYEQYF.

This chain links TRBV9 with TRBJ1-4, with 8 bases fitting TRBD1. The germline V gene encodes CDR1 SGDLS and CDR2 YYNGEE. V trimming: 2 bases; J trimming: 8 bases; junction bases outside the gene matches: 5. This CDR3 contains 14 residues. CDR3 DNA sequence: TGTGCCAGCAGCGTCAGGGGGCTGGACGAAAAACTGTTTTTT. This encodes CASSVRGLDEKLFF.

The V call is TRBV7-8, the J call TRBJ1-2, with 7 bases lining up with TRBD1. Germline trimming cut 5 bases from V and 7 bases from J; bases unmatched to any gene: 10. This CDR3 region has 14 residues. CDR1 SGHVS and CDR2 FQNEAQ come from the germline V gene. CDR3 nucleotides: TGTGCCAGCAGCATGGGTCAGGGGGACGGTGGCTACACCTTC. Protein product: CASSMGQGDGGYTF.

This rearrangement joins TRBV18 to TRBJ2-7, with 7 bases aligning to TRBD1. Germline values: CDR1 KGHSH, CDR2 LQKENI. The V segment lost 5 bases and the J segment 7 bases; nucleotides outside the gene matches: 17. The length of the CDR3 is 16 residues. The CDR3 DNA reads TGTGCCAGCTCATCCCTCGGGACAGACACCCGGGTGGAGCAGTACTTC. Residues: CASSSLGTDTRVEQYF.

The chain has TRBV27 and TRBJ2-2; 7 bases are shared with TRBD2. Trimming took 3 bases from V and 7 from J; bases not matched to a gene: 2. From germline, CDR1 is MNHEY and CDR2 SMNVEV (reference sequence). CDR3 size: 13 residues. CDR3 loop: CASSFGLGGELFF. In DNA form, the CDR3 reads TGTGCCAGCAGTTTTGGACTAGGCGGGGAGCTGTTTTTT.

This sequence joins TRBV7-9 and TRBJ2-7, with 12 bases lining up with TRBD1. CDR3 size: 15 residues. In germline, CDR1 is SEHNR, CDR2 FQNEAQ (reference sequence). The trim removed 4 bases at V and 4 bases at J, leaving 5 bases unmatched. The CDR3: CASSSPGQGAYEQYV. The CDR3 coding sequence is TGTGCCAGCAGCTCACCGGGACAGGGGGCTTACGAGCAGTACGTC.

The V call is TRBV28, the J call TRBJ1-5; D not resolved. Deletions cut 1 base from V and 5 bases from J, with 3 bases between. CDR1 is MDHEN and CDR2 is SYDVKM in the germline V gene. This CDR3 spans 12 amino acids. CDR3 region: CASSLFDQPQHF. The CDR3 nucleotides are TGTGCCAGCAGTTTATTCGATCAGCCCCAGCATTTT.

CDR3 amino acids: CASSGCGNRGCEQYV. The DNA for the CDR3 is TGTGCCAGCAGCGGTTGCGGGAACAGGGGTTGCGAGCAGTACGTC. V gene TRBV21-1 combines with J gene TRBJ2-7; whether TRBD1, the table's D call, matches the DNA was not checked. TRBV21-1 is a known pseudogene. There are 15 residues in the CDR3.

The V call is TRBV30, the J call TRBJ1-4; tentatively, D is TRBD1 (5 bases). V shed 0 bases and J shed 4 bases, with 12 bases lying between them. The CDR3 contains 15 residues. Germline CDR1 GTSNPN, CDR2 SVGIG (reference sequence). Here the CDR3 reads CAWSVSVQVNEKLFF. The CDR3 DNA reads TGTGCCTGGAGTGTTTCTGTACAGGTTAATGAAAAACTGTTTTTT.

The DNA of the CDR3 is TGTGCCAGCAGTTACTATGGCAGGGCAGGGGGCTACACCTTC. Translated: CASSYYGRAGGYTF. The chain has TRBV6-6 and TRBJ1-2, with a weak D call TRBD1 (5 bases). The CDR3 has 14 amino acids. Germline CDR1 MNHNY, CDR2 SVGAGI (reference sequence). Between the trimmed V and J ends, which lost 1 base and 8 bases, there was a span of 14 bases.

The chain links TRBV27 to TRBJ1-4; D uncertain. The V gene's germline CDR1 is MNHEY and CDR2 SMNVEV (reference sequence). This CDR3 has 14 amino acids. The V gene lost 5 bases and the J gene lost 7 bases, with 14 bases spanning the gap. The CDR3 spells CASSRSIESEKLFF. CDR3 nucleotides: TGTGCCAGCAGTCGGAGTATAGAAAGTGAAAAACTGTTTTTT.

This clone was picked up one time. This sequence joins TRBV9 and TRBJ1-3; 8 bases are a match to TRBD1. The trim removed 0 bases at V and 4 bases at J, leaving 9 bases unmatched. The CDR3 is made up of 17 amino acids. The germline CDR1 and CDR2 sequences are SGDLS and YYNGEE. The CDR3 here is CASSVARQGAKGNTIYF. CDR3 nucleotide sequence: TGTGCCAGCAGCGTAGCCCGTCAGGGGGCGAAAGGAAACACCATATATTTT.

This CDR3 reads CASKLALEDYGYTF. Written as DNA, the CDR3 is TGTGCCAGTAAATTGGCCTTAGAGGACTATGGCTACACCTTC. This chain joins TRBV19 and TRBJ1-2; D gene unclear. Germline V gene data show CDR1 as LNHDA and CDR2 as SQIVND (reference sequence). V gave up 7 bases and J gave up 3 bases, with 15 bases separating them. This CDR3 has 14 residues.

The gene calls are TRBV14 and TRBJ1-2; 7 bases map to TRBD1. V lost 2 bases to trimming and J lost 5 bases; unmatched junction nucleotides: 8. Germline CDR1 reads SGHDN; CDR2 reads FVKESK. The CDR3 contains 15 residues. The DNA of the CDR3 is TGTGCCAGCAGCCAATTCGGCGGGACAGATTATGGCTACACCTTC. It yields the protein CASSQFGGTDYGYTF.

The chain links TRBV19 to TRBJ1-1, with unresolved D. This CDR3 has 14 residues. The ends were cut back, 8 bases at V and 4 bases at J, with 17 bases in the middle. CDR1 LNHDA and CDR2 SQIVND come from the germline V gene (reference sequence). As DNA, the CDR3 is TGTGCCAGTCGGTGGGGAGAAGGGAGCACTGAAGCTTTCTTT. Amino acid sequence: CASRWGEGSTEAFF.